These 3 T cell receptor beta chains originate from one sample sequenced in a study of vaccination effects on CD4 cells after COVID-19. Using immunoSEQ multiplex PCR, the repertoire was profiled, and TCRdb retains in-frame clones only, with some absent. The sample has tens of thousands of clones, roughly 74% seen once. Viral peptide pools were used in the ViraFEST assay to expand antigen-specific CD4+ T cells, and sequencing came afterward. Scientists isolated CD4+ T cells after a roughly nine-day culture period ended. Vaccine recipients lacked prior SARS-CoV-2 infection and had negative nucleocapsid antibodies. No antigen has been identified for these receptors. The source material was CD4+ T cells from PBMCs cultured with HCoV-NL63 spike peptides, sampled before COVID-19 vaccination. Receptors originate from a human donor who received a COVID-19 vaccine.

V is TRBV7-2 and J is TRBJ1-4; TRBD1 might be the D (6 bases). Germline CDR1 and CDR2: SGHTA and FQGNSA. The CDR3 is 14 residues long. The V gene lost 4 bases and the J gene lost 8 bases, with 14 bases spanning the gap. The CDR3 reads CASSSRQDAEKLFF. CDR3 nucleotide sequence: TGTGCCAGCAGCTCCCGACAGGACGCGGAAAAACTGTTTTTT.

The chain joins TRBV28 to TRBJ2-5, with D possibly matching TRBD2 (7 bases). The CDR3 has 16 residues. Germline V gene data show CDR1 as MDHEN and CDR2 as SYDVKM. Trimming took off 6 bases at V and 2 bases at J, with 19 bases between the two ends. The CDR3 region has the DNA TGTGCCAGCAGGAGTGTGGGGGGGGCGAGGCAAGAGACCCAGTACTTC. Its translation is CASRSVGGARQETQYF.

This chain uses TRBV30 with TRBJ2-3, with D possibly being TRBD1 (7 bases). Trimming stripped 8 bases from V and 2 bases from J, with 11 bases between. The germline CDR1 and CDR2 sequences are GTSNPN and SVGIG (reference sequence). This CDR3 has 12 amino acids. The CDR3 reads CAAGQLTDTQYF. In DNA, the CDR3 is TGTGCCGCGGGACAGCTCACAGATACGCAGTATTTT.